This T cell receptor (beta chain) was found in a study of blood T cells in healthy people across ages. Combining a sample-barcoded 5' primer with a J-beta primer mix, a second PCR ran for 7 to 11 cycles. A tag from a template-switch adaptor with 12 random nucleotides marked each cDNA molecule. TCRdb recomputed calls from the 5' RACE reads with MiXCR, one row per CDR3 protein. This sample has around 620,000 distinct CDR3 sequences, with 27% found just once. This CDR3 has 14 residues. Trimming removed 3 bases from V and 6 bases from J; junction bases left unmatched: 6. Germline CDR1 is KGHSH and CDR2 is LQKENI.

This receptor was taken from a woman aged 70-85 years in good health. The sample was blood. The chain is built from TRBV18 and TRBJ1-1; 8 nucleotides match TRBD1. Here the CDR3 DNA reads TGTGCCAGCTCACCTGACAGGGGTGTAGCTGAAGCTTTCTTT. Translating gives CASSPDRGVAEAFF.